This T cell receptor beta chain was obtained from a study of blood T cells in healthy people across ages. A J-beta primer mix and a sample-barcoded 5' primer were used in a second PCR of about 6 to 12 cycles. Each CDR3 protein gets one entry after TCRdb re-called the 5' RACE reads with MiXCR. This table has around 850,000 distinct CDR3 sequences, about 36% appearing once. Sequenced sample: blood. The sequence was obtained from a man in his late teens or twenties in good health.

The CDR3 region is CSASFDKVTDTQYF. CDR3 DNA: TGCAGTGCTAGTTTCGACAAGGTCACAGATACGCAGTATTTT. J is TRBJ2-3 and V is TRBV20-1, with unresolved D. The CDR3 sequence is 14 residues long. With 3 bases removed from V and 2 bases from J, the gap between germline ends came to 12 bases. Germline assignment: CDR1 DFQATT and CDR2 SNEGSKA (reference sequence).